This T cell receptor beta chain is from a study of blood T cell repertoires in COVID-19. With 0 bases removed from V and 2 bases from J, the gap between germline ends came to 10 bases. This CDR3 region has 15 residues. CDR1 and CDR2 from the germline V gene are LNHNV and YYDKDF (reference sequence). Under the authors' procedure: Amplification of reference gene primers was used by the study to estimate nucleated cell counts. Here immunoSEQ multiplex PCR was the method, and the copy in TCRdb shows in-frame clones only, minus some. The V and J calls and the clone size are those of that table, but D and trimming were determined from the DNA. The sample shows about 170,000 clones, roughly 93% of them seen only once.

The receptor was derived from a young man with COVID-19, enrolled during active disease. The rearrangement links TRBV15 to TRBJ1-2; possibly TRBD1 for D (5 bases). The sample taken for sequencing was peripheral blood. CDR3 region: CATSRDRAVNYGYTF. The CDR3 DNA sequence: TGTGCCACCAGCAGAGACAGGGCCGTCAACTATGGCTACACCTTC.